This T cell receptor beta chain was obtained from a study of T cell repertoires in cytomegalovirus infection. TCRdb fed the reads into MiXCR, producing one record per CDR3 protein. The table has some 200,000 distinct CDR3 sequences, about 39% seen once. Germline lookup yields CDR1 LNHDA and CDR2 SQIVND (reference sequence). Losses at the gene ends were 9 bases for V and 4 bases for J; bases not matched to a gene: 8. The CDR3 sequence is 14 residues long. A note on this clonotype: The target antigen is unknown.

The study's findings and limits: HLA-C-restricted CMV-specific TCR beta clonotypes prevailed in the ex vivo response.

This receptor was taken from a human donor in good health (CMV status not recorded). Some clones in this sample may be carry-over from other donors' samples. This chain uses TRBV19 with TRBJ2-1, with 8 nucleotides matching TRBD2. The input for sequencing was CD8+ T cells from cultured PBMCs, taken from culture after CMV antigen stimulation. CDR3 amino acids: CASRTSRRYNEQFF. The CDR3 coding sequence is TGTGCCAGCAGGACTAGCCGACGATACAATGAGCAGTTCTTC.